Reported below is one T cell receptor (beta chain). The antigen this receptor binds is unknown. Base qualities are not provided; no much larger clone lies one nucleotide away. Library construction relied on PCR. The run used an Illumina HiSeq 2500. TCR library preparation used molecular barcoding, with unique molecular identifiers applied to normalize quantification of the TCRbeta repertoire. TCRdb trimmed public reads at Q25 via fastp, called clones via MiXCR and kept in-frame beta chains. CDR3 protein duplicates are merged, each entry listing the most common genes and DNA. In all, the sample holds under 250,000 distinct CDR3 sequences, and roughly 7.1% of those were seen once. The ten largest clones take up just over 5.5% of the sample. Sample treatment or condition, as interpreted from the label and publication: allogeneic hematopoietic cell transplantation with graft depleted of TCRalphabeta T cells and CD19 B cells. The transplant recipients were children given TCRalphabeta/CD19-depleted allogeneic hematopoietic cell grafts.

Including cysteine and phenylalanine, the CDR3 has 13 amino acids. Just the 39-base CDR3 DNA is kept, in frame starting at base 1. CDR1 SGHVS and CDR2 FQNEAQ are derived from the germline V gene. Trimming accounts for 8 bases at V and 7 bases at J, while the number of junction bases matched to no gene is 10. This entry is derived from a study of T-cell reconstitution after alpha-beta-depleted transplantation in children (dated by TCRdb to the mid-2010s). Study-level background: Using TCR repertoire profiling, the study followed T-cell immune reconstitution in a quantitative way in children after TCRalphabeta/CD19-depleted allogeneic hematopoietic cell transplantation.

Results the study describes overall, beyond this receptor: The apparently early recovery of alphabetaT-cell counts about two months after transplant reportedly depended on only several hundred rapidly expanded clones that came from non-depleted graft cells. The high TCRbeta diversity at day 60 in some patients was ascribed to recipient T cells and intrathymic progenitors that had survived conditioning. Hyperexpanded clone frequencies declined over subsequent months; after one year, T-cell counts and TCRbeta diversity were mostly attributed to newly produced T cells.

The source is a boy aged 2 to 10 with acute lymphoblastic leukemia, due to receive a stem cell transplant. The source was PBMCs, collected before TCRalphabeta/CD19-depleted stem cell transplant. The receptor chain draws on TRBV7-8 and TRBJ1-1, and 7 bases in between align with TRBD1. The DNA sequence follows: TGTGCCAGCTCTGGGACAGACCTCGATGAAGCTTTCTTT. This translates into CASSGTDLDEAFF.